A selection of T cell receptor beta chains follows, all from one sample in a study of cytotoxic CD8 clonotypes in ibrutinib-treated CLL. Generated by immunoSEQ multiplex PCR, the TCRdb table keeps only in-frame clones and is missing some. The data hold tens of thousands of clones, with around 63% observed a single time. Sequenced here: PBMCs, sampled at disease progression, from a patient treated with ibrutinib. Every receptor here comes from a human donor with chronic lymphocytic leukemia. The CDR3 runs from the conserved cysteine through the conserved F or W. A D gene is named only where the DNA matches it firmly. The size of a clone is reported for some rows only, either as once, few or many, or as a class for expanded clones.

clone size | D gene | J gene | V gene | CDR3 protein | CDR3 DNA
- | - | TRBJ1-2 | TRBV21-1 | CASSKLRTGEDGYTF | TGTGCCAGCAGCAAACTGCGGACAGGGGAAGATGGCTACACCTTC
- | TRBD1 | TRBJ2-2 | TRBV14 | CASSPQGAIVTGELFF | TGTGCCAGCAGCCCCCAGGGGGCTATCGTCACCGGGGAGCTGTTTTTT
- | - | TRBJ1-1 | TRBV7-3 | CASSFFIQNTEAFF | TGTGCCAGCAGCTTTTTTATCCAGAACACTGAAGCTTTCTTT
- | - | TRBJ2-7 | TRBV5-6 | CASSLTVNYEQYF | TGTGCCAGCAGCTTGACAGTAAACTACGAGCAGTACTTC
- | - | TRBJ2-7 | TRBV5-1 | CASSSELATYEQYF | TGCGCCAGCAGCTCCGAATTGGCTACCTACGAGCAGTACTTC
- | - | TRBJ1-1 | TRBV5-1 | CASSGVNTEAFF | TGCGCCAGCAGCGGAGTGAACACTGAAGCTTTCTTT
few | - | TRBJ2-5 | TRBV5-1 | CASSLGQETQYF | TGCGCCAGCAGCTTAGGCCAAGAGACCCAGTACTTC
- | - | TRBJ1-5 | TRBV4-2 | CASSPFRGEEGQPQHF | TGTGCCAGCAGCCCCTTCCGGGGTGAGGAAGGTCAGCCCCAGCATTTT
- | - | TRBJ2-2 | TRBV19 | CASSIGPNTGELFF | TGTGCCAGTAGTATAGGACCGAACACCGGGGAGCTGTTTTTT
- | TRBD2 | TRBJ2-5 | TRBV11-2 | CASSLVRLAGEETQYF | TGTGCCAGCAGCTTAGTGAGACTAGCGGGAGAGGAGACCCAGTACTTC
- | - | TRBJ1-4 | TRBV15 | CATSRELVRVTNEKLFF | TGTGCCACCAGCAGAGAATTGGTGAGGGTAACTAATGAAAAACTGTTTTTT
few | - | TRBJ2-7 | TRBV10-3 | CATLGQAYEQYF | TGTGCCACCTTGGGACAAGCCTACGAGCAGTACTTC
- | - | TRBJ2-1 | TRBV27 | CASSFSVILALYNEQFF | TGTGCCAGCAGTTTTAGCGTTATCTTAGCCCTATACAATGAGCAGTTCTTC
- | TRBD1 | TRBJ2-5 | TRBV11-1 | CASSPSGQGVETQYF | TGTGCCAGCAGTCCTTCCGGACAGGGGGTGGAGACCCAGTACTTC
- | - | TRBJ2-7 | TRBV5-4 | CASSQGLVAEQYF | TGTGCCAGCAGCCAGGGGCTAGTTGCCGAGCAGTACTTC
- | - | TRBJ1-2 | TRBV5-6 | CASSLGWDTTQENGYGYTF | TGTGCCAGCAGCTTGGGGTGGGACACCACCCAGGAGAACGGCTATGGCTACACCTTC
- | TRBD2 | TRBJ2-7 | TRBV7-9 | CASTSVGRGFNYEQYF | TGTGCCAGCACCTCGGTTGGGAGGGGCTTTAACTACGAGCAGTACTTC
- | TRBD2 | TRBJ2-2 | TRBV30 | CAWAGLASAGELFF | TGTGCCTGGGCTGGACTAGCCTCGGCCGGGGAGCTGTTTTTT
- | TRBD1 | TRBJ1-5 | TRBV9 | CASSADRVSNQPQHF | TGTGCCAGCAGCGCGGACAGGGTTTCTAATCAGCCCCAGCATTTT
- | TRBD2 | TRBJ2-7 | TRBV7-3 | CASSPREGYEQYF | TGTGCCAGCAGCCCCAGGGAGGGCTACGAGCAGTACTTC
- | - | TRBJ2-6 | TRBV5-4 | CASSAGTGSSGANVLTF | TGTGCCAGCAGCGCCGGGACGGGATCCTCTGGGGCCAACGTCCTGACTTTC
- | TRBD2 | TRBJ2-3 | TRBV14 | CASSQGTSGSWTDTQYF | TGTGCCAGCAGCCAAGGGACTAGCGGGAGTTGGACAGATACGCAGTATTTT
medium-sized | TRBD1 | TRBJ1-4 | TRBV29-1 | CSVTGTGEEKLFF | TGCAGCGTGACCGGGACAGGGGAGGAAAAACTGTTTTTT
- | TRBD2 | TRBJ2-7 | TRBV18 | CASSPSGTNEQYF | TGTGCCAGCTCACCGTCCGGGACTAACGAGCAGTACTTC
few | - | TRBJ2-7 | TRBV30 | CAWKRGAGASYEQYF | TGTGCCTGGAAAAGGGGAGCGGGCGCCTCCTACGAGCAGTACTTC
- | - | TRBJ2-7 | TRBV4-2 | CASSHGTGYEQYF | TGTGCCAGCAGCCACGGGACTGGTTACGAGCAGTACTTC